Shown below are 30 T cell receptor beta chains from a single sample sequenced in a study of Ad26.COV2.S vaccination and SARS-CoV-2 variants. Treatment specified: approximately 18 received Ad26.COV2.S at low or high dose, single or two shots; 5 received placebo; per-sample allocation not given. Day 63 after the first vaccine or placebo injection was the time point for sampling. Sequencing was performed with immunoSEQ multiplex PCR; in TCRdb, only in-frame clones are kept and a portion is missing. The table shows hundreds of thousands of clones, with over 75% occurring only once. Specimen: peripheral blood, collected in a trial of Ad26.COV2.S vaccine versus placebo. These receptors originate from a person aged 18-65 years who received the Ad26.COV2.S COVID-19 vaccine or a placebo.

The chain joins TRBV3-1 (or the pseudogene TRBV3-2) to TRBJ2-7; tentatively, D is TRBD2 (6 bases). CDR1 and CDR2 from the germline V gene are LGHDT and YNNKEL (reference sequence). This CDR3 comprises 13 residues. The V gene lost 1 base and the J gene lost 5 bases, with 9 bases spanning the gap. DNA of the CDR3: TGTGCCAGCAGCCAAGCCGGGAGTGACGAGCAGTACTTC. Translated, it gives CASSQAGSDEQYF.

V usage is TRBV4-3 and J usage is TRBJ1-2, with TRBD1 matching 7 bases. The V gene end was trimmed by 1 base and the J gene end by 3 bases; junction bases not matched to a gene: 2. This CDR3 spans 14 amino acids. Germline CDR1 is LGHNA and CDR2 is YSLEER. The CDR3 DNA is TGCGCCAGCAGCCAAGGGGGGACAGACTATGGCTACACCTTC. Amino acids: CASSQGGTDYGYTF.

The CDR3 region has the DNA TGTGCCAGCAGCCTTGCCTCTTATGAAAAACTGTTTTTT. It codes for CASSLASYEKLFF. The rearrangement joins TRBV12-3 or TRBV12-4 to TRBJ1-4; D unresolved. The CDR3 runs 13 residues. V lost 6 bases and J 6 bases, leaving 11 bases between the germline ends.

V usage is TRBV5-1 and J usage is TRBJ1-5, with D maybe TRBD1 (5 bases). CDR1 is SGHRS, CDR2 YFSETQ, per germline. This CDR3 is built from 13 residues. Trimming removed 0 bases at V and 9 bases at J, with 10 bases between. CDR3 bases: TGCGCCAGCAGCTTGGAGGGGAACCGGCCCCAGCATTTT. This sequence encodes CASSLEGNRPQHF.

This clone was observed a few times. V usage is TRBV7-3 and J usage is TRBJ2-7; the D gene is possibly TRBD1 (7 bases). The germline V and J ends were trimmed by 3 bases and 3 bases, with 9 bases remaining between them. Germline CDR1 SGHTA, CDR2 FQGTGA. CDR3 size: 13 residues. The DNA for the CDR3 is TGTGCCAGCAGCTTCCAGGGGGGCTACGAGCAGTACTTC. It specifies CASSFQGGYEQYF.

This clone was detected once. The chain carries TRBV7-3 and TRBJ2-2; D possibly corresponds to TRBD1 (7 bases). Germline V gives CDR1 SGHTA, CDR2 FQGTGA. The V gene lost 5 bases and the J gene lost 8 bases, with 18 bases spanning the gap. There are 15 residues in the CDR3. CDR3 sequence (DNA): TGTGCCAGCAGCCGGAGGGGGCGGGGAGCTGGGGAGCTGTTTTTT. Protein sequence: CASSRRGRGAGELFF.

The J gene is TRBJ2-2, the V gene TRBV14; D not resolved. Trimming shortened V by 1 base and J by 4 bases, and 4 bases separated the two germline ends. Germline lookup yields CDR1 SGHDN and CDR2 FVKESK. This CDR3 has 13 amino acids. CDR3: CASSQVATGELFF. The CDR3 bases are TGTGCCAGCAGCCAAGTAGCCACCGGGGAGCTGTTTTTT. The complete variable domain, with remaining parts taken from reference TRBV14 and TRBJ2-2, reads EAGVTQFPSHSVIEKGQTVTLRCDPISGHDNLYWYRRVMGKEIKFLLHFVKESKQDESGMPNNRFLAERTGGTYSTLKVQPAELEDSGVYFCASSQVATGELFFGEGSRLTVL.

This chain links TRBV11-3 with TRBJ2-3; D unclear. Trimming shortened V by 1 base and J by 0 bases, and 14 bases separated the two germline ends. Germline V lookup: CDR1 SGHNT, CDR2 YENEEA. The CDR3 is 17 residues long. The CDR3 region is CASSLGSGTISTDTQYF. The CDR3 coding sequence is TGTGCCAGCAGCTTAGGTTCAGGTACAATCAGCACAGATACGCAGTATTTT.

The chain uses TRBV29-1 and TRBJ1-2; 8 nucleotides agree with TRBD1. Looked up from germline, CDR1 is SQVTM and CDR2 is ANQGSEA. V was pared by 6 bases and J by 4 bases, with 4 bases of the junction left unmatched. The CDR3 covers 12 residues. This chain's CDR3 is CSVGDRSYGYTF. CDR3 nucleotides: TGCAGCGTGGGGGACAGGTCCTATGGCTACACCTTC.

This clone was counted a single time. The same CDR3 can be traced to other DNA sequences in this sample. V and J are TRBV11-2 and TRBJ1-1, with no clear D. The CDR3 is 13 amino acids. Germline V gives CDR1 SGHAT, CDR2 FQNNGV. Trimming shortened V by 1 base and J by 4 bases, and 7 bases separated the two germline ends. The CDR3 region has the DNA TGTGCCAGCAGCTTAGGTAGTGGCACTGAAGCTTTCTTT. It translates to CASSLGSGTEAFF. Filled out from reference TRBV11-2 and TRBJ1-1, the complete variable domain reads EAGVAQSPRYKIIEKRQSVAFWCNPISGHATLYWYQQILGQGPKLLIQFQNNGVVDDSQLPKDRFSAERLKGVDSTLKIQPAKLEDSAVYLCASSLGSGTEAFFGQGTRLTVV.

A few counts support this clone. The rearrangement links TRBV6-4 to TRBJ2-1, with 7 bases fitting TRBD2. Per the germline V gene, CDR1 is MRHNA and CDR2 is SNTAGT. This CDR3 contains 15 residues. V shed 2 bases and J 7 bases; nucleotides not matched to a gene: 8. The CDR3 protein is CASSDVAGVVNEQFF. CDR3 sequence (DNA): TGTGCCAGCAGTGACGTTGCGGGAGTAGTTAATGAGCAGTTCTTC.

The gene calls are TRBV6-1 and TRBJ1-1, with 7 bases identical to TRBD1. V lost 2 bases, J lost 1 base, and 7 bases stayed unmatched. The CDR3 loop spans 16 amino acids. Per germline, CDR1 MNHNS and CDR2 SASEGT. CDR3 amino acids: CASSERQGVGNTEAFF. In nucleotides, the CDR3 is TGTGCCAGCAGTGAAAGGCAGGGGGTGGGGAACACTGAAGCTTTCTTT.

The CDR3 nucleotides read TGTGCCAGCACTCCTAGCGGTTACAATGAGCAGTTCTTC. It yields the protein CASTPSGYNEQFF. The V call is TRBV5-4, the J call TRBJ2-1; TRBD2 matches 7 bases. Germline loops: CDR1 SGHNT, CDR2 YYREEE (reference sequence). J gave up 4 bases and V 6 bases, and 4 bases lay outside the gene matches. The CDR3 has 13 amino acids.

J is TRBJ1-1 and V is TRBV4-1, with D perhaps TRBD1 (6 bases). The CDR3 loop spans 14 amino acids. Germline CDR1 and CDR2: MGHRA and YSYEKL. The V and J ends lost 3 bases and 5 bases respectively, with 13 bases between them. The CDR3 sequence: CASSQHREGTEAFF. The CDR3 DNA reads as TGCGCCAGCAGCCAGCACAGGGAGGGGACTGAAGCTTTCTTT.

CDR3 sequence (DNA): TGTGCCAGTAGTATCCAGTACACCACTGAAGCTTTCTTT. It translates to CASSIQYTTEAFF. The chain recombines TRBV19 with TRBJ1-1; the D is unclear. V shed 3 bases and J shed 4 bases, with 9 bases lying between them. The CDR3 runs to 13 residues. The germline V gene has CDR1 LNHDA and CDR2 SQIVND (reference sequence).

The chain couples TRBV19 to TRBJ2-1; 8 bases fit TRBD2. This CDR3 contains 18 residues. J was trimmed by 4 bases and V by 6 bases; bases with no gene match: 17. Germline CDR1 LNHDA, CDR2 SQIVND (reference sequence). As DNA, the CDR3 is TGTGCCAGTAGAGGGGAGGTAGGTGGGCGGGAGGTATACAATGAGCAGTTCTTC. Its protein product is CASRGEVGGREVYNEQFF.

The CDR3 DNA reads TGTGCCAGTAGTATAGGCGCGGCCTCTGGAAACACCATATATTTT. Protein sequence: CASSIGAASGNTIYF. The chain combines TRBV19 with TRBJ1-3; no clear D. Trimming took 1 base from V and 0 from J, leaving 7 bases between them. The CDR3 sequence is 15 residues long. The germline gives CDR1 LNHDA, CDR2 SQIVND (reference sequence).

The chain recombines TRBV18 with TRBJ2-2; no clear D. This CDR3 has 13 amino acids. The V gene lost 2 bases and the J gene lost 6 bases, with 7 bases spanning the gap. Germline values: CDR1 KGHSH, CDR2 LQKENI. DNA for the CDR3: TGTGCCAGCTCACCAGTGGTGGCCGGGGAGCTGTTTTTT. As protein: CASSPVVAGELFF.

This clone has just one count. This chain joins TRBV14 and TRBJ1-3; D is possibly TRBD1 (5 bases). Germline V gives CDR1 SGHDN, CDR2 FVKESK. There are 17 residues in the CDR3. With 3 bases removed from V and 2 bases from J, the gap between germline ends came to 17 bases. The CDR3 protein is CASSQRGWGRAGNTIYF. Written as DNA, the CDR3 is TGTGCCAGCAGCCAGAGGGGCTGGGGAAGAGCTGGAAACACCATATATTTT.

The chain has TRBV4-2 and TRBJ2-1, with D perhaps TRBD2 (6 bases). CDR1 is LGHNA, CDR2 YNFKEQ, per germline. This CDR3 has 12 amino acids. V was shortened by 5 bases and J by 9 bases, with 11 bases between the two germline ends. CDR3: CASSYSEGEQFF. CDR3 nucleotide sequence: TGTGCCAGCAGCTACTCGGAGGGTGAGCAGTTCTTC.

The CDR3 region has the DNA TGTGCCAGCAGCTTAGGTTTAAGGGGGGGGTACAATGAGCAGTTCTTC. The encoded protein is CASSLGLRGGYNEQFF. This rearrangement joins TRBV11-2 to TRBJ2-1; tentatively, D is TRBD2 (7 bases). Deletions cut 1 base from V and 4 bases from J, with 14 bases between. The CDR3 length is 16 residues. CDR1 is SGHAT, CDR2 FQNNGV, per germline. The full variable domain, rest sourced from reference TRBV11-2 and TRBJ2-1, is EAGVAQSPRYKIIEKRQSVAFWCNPISGHATLYWYQQILGQGPKLLIQFQNNGVVDDSQLPKDRFSAERLKGVDSTLKIQPAKLEDSAVYLCASSLGLRGGYNEQFFGPGTRLTVL.

The chain joins TRBV21-1 to TRBJ2-7; the table's D gene call, TRBD1, was not cross checked with the DNA. TRBV21-1 is a known pseudogene. The length of the CDR3 is 14 residues. This chain's CDR3 is CATTVRDRGREQYF. As DNA, the CDR3 is TGTGCCACCACGGTGCGGGACAGGGGGCGCGAGCAGTACTTC.

The gene calls are TRBV6-6 and TRBJ2-7; tentative D call: TRBD2 (6 bases). The CDR3 is 14 amino acids. Trimming left V 2 bases short and J 3 bases short, with 11 bases between. Germline CDR1 is MNHNY and CDR2 is SVGAGI (reference sequence). CDR3 nucleotide sequence: TGTGCCAGCAGTTACGTCGGGAGTGACTACGAGCAGTACTTC. Encoded protein: CASSYVGSDYEQYF.

The gene calls are TRBV5-1 and TRBJ1-6; the D gene is possibly TRBD1 (5 bases). Germline V gene data show CDR1 as SGHRS and CDR2 as YFSETQ. The V end lost 9 bases, the J end lost 11 bases, and 18 bases lay between the germline ends. The CDR3 contains 13 residues. CDR3 bases: TGCGCCACCTCTTTGGGGGAATACGCACCCCTCCACTTT. Protein: CATSLGEYAPLHF.

The rearrangement joins TRBV3-1 (or the pseudogene TRBV3-2) to TRBJ2-7; D ambiguous. CDR1 is LGHDT and CDR2 is YNNKEL in the germline V gene (reference sequence). This CDR3 spans 17 amino acids. Trimming took 3 bases from V and 0 from J, leaving 18 bases between them. This chain's CDR3 is CASSQKIHSTDSYEQYF. As DNA, the CDR3 is TGTGCCAGCAGCCAGAAAATACATTCTACCGACTCCTACGAGCAGTACTTC.

This clone has a handful of counts. An end of the junction does not agree with germline; a read error may underlie this. This chain connects TRBV6-2 or TRBV6-3 to TRBJ1-2; D call uncertain. The CDR3 is 12 residues long. The germline CDR1 and CDR2 sequences are MNHEY and SVGEGT. The chain's CDR3 is CASSYPYGQTSF. The CDR3 DNA is TGTGCCAGCAGTTACCCCTATGGGCAAACCTCCTTC.

The J gene is TRBJ1-2, the V gene TRBV7-2; 9 bases line up with TRBD1. The CDR3 runs 14 residues. V was clipped by 1 base and J by 6 bases; unmatched bases: 3. In germline, CDR1 is SGHTA, CDR2 FQGNSA. The CDR3, as DNA: TGTGCCAGCAGCTTAGGGGACAGGGCTCATGGCTACACCTTC. It translates to CASSLGDRAHGYTF.

This rearrangement joins TRBV30 to TRBJ2-3; 8 bases match TRBD1. Germline V gene data show CDR1 as GTSNPN and CDR2 as SVGIG (reference sequence). The CDR3 loop spans 16 amino acids. The V and J ends lost 2 bases and 4 bases, in that order; junction bases with no gene match: 11. CDR3 protein: CAWSTRTGHQSDTQYF. CDR3 bases: TGTGCCTGGAGTACAAGGACAGGGCACCAATCAGATACGCAGTATTTT.

The genes are TRBV30 and TRBJ2-3; the D is unclear. Germline assignment: CDR1 GTSNPN and CDR2 SVGIG (reference sequence). This CDR3 region has 13 residues. The V end was cut by 2 bases, the J end by 3 bases, with 9 bases between. The CDR3 loop is CAWSLYGTDTQYF. The CDR3 DNA sequence: TGTGCCTGGAGTCTGTATGGGACAGATACGCAGTATTTT.

CDR3 bases: TGTGCCAGTAGTCTAATGGGCCTCAATAAAAACTATGGCTACACCTTC. As protein: CASSLMGLNKNYGYTF. The chain couples TRBV19 to TRBJ1-2; D is ambiguous. The V end lost 5 bases, the J end lost 2 bases, and 18 bases lay between the germline ends. CDR3 length: 16 residues. The germline V gene has CDR1 LNHDA and CDR2 SQIVND (reference sequence).